A single TCR beta chain is shown here with its context. This sample stems from a study of CD8 T cells in Susac syndrome. This CDR3 spans 13 amino acids. Germline CDR1 is SQVTM and CDR2 is ANQGSEA. V was shortened by 7 bases and J by 5 bases, with 17 bases between the two germline ends. CD8+ and CD4+ T cells from blood underwent TCR beta sequencing. A quantity of about 0.5 to 1 ug RNA underwent reverse transcription using random hexamers. Coverage of TCR beta CDR3 amplification by immunoSEQ multiplex PCR extended to 54 Vbeta and 13 Jbeta. TCRdb analysed the immunoSEQ multiplex PCR reads with MiXCR anew, one entry per CDR3 protein. Of over 150,000 distinct CDR3 sequences listed, approximately 94% are singletons.

Sequenced sample: CD4+ T cells from PBMCs. V and J are TRBV29-1 and TRBJ2-5, with D possibly matching TRBD2 (7 bases). The receptor was derived from a human donor with multiple sclerosis. Here the CDR3 DNA reads TGCAGCGCTAAAATAGGGGGGGGTGAGACCCAGTACTTC. Its translation is CSAKIGGGETQYF. Full variable domain (missing parts from reference TRBV29-1 and TRBJ2-5): SAVISQKPSRDICQRGTSLTIQCQVDSQVTMMFWYRQQPGQSLTLIATANQGSEATYESGFVIDKFPISRPNLTFSTLTVSNMSPEDSSIYLCSAKIGGGETQYFGPGTRLLVL.